This T cell receptor beta chain was captured in a study of T cell repertoires in cytomegalovirus infection. Study-level results: Clonotype analysis showed dominance of the ex vivo response by HLA-C-restricted CMV-specific TCR beta clonotypes.

Remarks on this clonotype: No antigen is known for it.

The germline V gene encodes CDR1 SQVTM and CDR2 ANQGSEA. The V end was cut by 5 bases, the J end by 6 bases, with 7 bases between. The length of the CDR3 is 10 residues. TCRdb re-derived calls from the reads in MiXCR, one entry per CDR3 protein. The sample holds hundreds of thousands of distinct CDR3 sequences, 20% to 25% seen once. The source is a human donor in good health (CMV status not recorded). Some clones in this sample may be carry-over from other donors' samples. Material: CD8+ T cells from PBMCs. This chain uses TRBV29-1 with TRBJ1-2, with D possibly matching TRBD1 (5 bases). The DNA for the CDR3 is TGCAGCGTTCGGGGGGATGGCTACACCTTC. It specifies CSVRGDGYTF. The variable domain in full, completed from reference TRBV29-1 and TRBJ1-2, reads SAVISQKPSRDICQRGTSLTIQCQVDSQVTMMFWYRQQPGQSLTLIATANQGSEATYESGFVIDKFPISRPNLTFSTLTVSNMSPEDSSIYLCSVRGDGYTFGSGTRLTVV.